This T cell receptor (beta chain) was obtained from a study of blood T cell repertoires in COVID-19. Study-level background: The origin of the acute and convalescent COVID-19 samples was the United States, Italy and Spain. PBMCs, B-cell-depleted T cells, or T cells were the source of the cDNA or gDNA that made up the material.

J lost 5 bases, V lost 9 bases, and 3 bases had no gene match. CDR1 is LNHDA, CDR2 SQIVND, per germline (reference sequence). This CDR3 has 12 residues. This clone was observed a handful of times. Some clones are missing from TCRdb's copy, which holds only in-frame ones; the method was immunoSEQ multiplex PCR. The table shows 130,000 to 150,000 clones, with about 85% occurring only once. The genes are TRBV19 and TRBJ1-3; 8 bases line up with TRBD1. The source of this sequence is a woman aged 70-85 years with COVID-19, enrolled during active disease. Sequences were obtained from peripheral blood. The CDR3 DNA reads TGTGCCAGCCGACAGGGGCGAAACACCATATATTTT. Residues: CASRQGRNTIYF.